This TCR beta chain was identified in a study of blood T cell repertoires in COVID-19. The V gene's germline CDR1 is MNHEY and CDR2 SVGEGT. The CDR3 runs 18 residues. V lost 4 bases, J lost 0 bases, and 7 bases stayed unmatched. The table came from immunoSEQ multiplex PCR; TCRdb's copy has only in-frame clones and leaves some out. The profile covers 120,000 to 150,000 clones, with 70% to 90% appearing a single time and 5% taken by the ten largest. This receptor was identified in a woman between 45 and 60 years old with acute or convalescent COVID-19. Input material: peripheral blood. V gene TRBV6-2 or TRBV6-3 combines with J gene TRBJ2-1; 12 nucleotides agree with TRBD2. The CDR3 DNA is TGTGCCAGCAGTTTGACTAGCGGGGGCAAGAGCTCCTACAATGAGCAGTTCTTC. Its protein product is CASSLTSGGKSSYNEQFF.